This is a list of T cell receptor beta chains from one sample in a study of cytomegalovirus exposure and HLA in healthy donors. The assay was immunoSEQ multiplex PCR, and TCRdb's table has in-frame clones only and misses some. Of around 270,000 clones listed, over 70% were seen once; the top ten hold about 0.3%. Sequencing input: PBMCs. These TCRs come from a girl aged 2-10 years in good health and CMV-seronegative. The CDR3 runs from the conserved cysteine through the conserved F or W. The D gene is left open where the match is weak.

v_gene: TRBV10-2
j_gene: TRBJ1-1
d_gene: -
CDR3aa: CASSKGAEAFF

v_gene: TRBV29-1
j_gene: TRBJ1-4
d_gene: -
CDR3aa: CSVVFGLLNEKLFF

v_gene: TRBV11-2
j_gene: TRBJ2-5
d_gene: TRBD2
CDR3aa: CASSFFGEGETQYF

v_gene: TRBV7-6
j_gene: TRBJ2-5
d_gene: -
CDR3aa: CASSLGGSRQETQYF

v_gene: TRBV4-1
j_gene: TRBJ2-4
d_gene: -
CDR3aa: CASSRTKQVAKNIQYF

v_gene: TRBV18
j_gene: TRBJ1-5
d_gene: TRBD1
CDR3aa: CASSRGQGSPNNQPQHF

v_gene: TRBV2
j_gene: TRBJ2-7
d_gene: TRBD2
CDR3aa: CASSELAGGFYEQYF

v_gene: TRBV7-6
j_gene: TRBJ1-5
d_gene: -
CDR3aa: CASSATVTSNQPQHF

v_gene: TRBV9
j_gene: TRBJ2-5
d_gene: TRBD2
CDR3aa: CASSVGGSGARETQYF

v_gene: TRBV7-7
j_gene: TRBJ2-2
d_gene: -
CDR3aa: CASSPSGAGELFF

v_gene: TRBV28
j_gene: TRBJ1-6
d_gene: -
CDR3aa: CASSPNKGMLNSPLHF

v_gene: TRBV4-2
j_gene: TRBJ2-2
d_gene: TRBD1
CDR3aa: CASSQTGGLTGELFF

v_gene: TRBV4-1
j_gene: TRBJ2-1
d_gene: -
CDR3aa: CASSQSGKLGGLINEQFF

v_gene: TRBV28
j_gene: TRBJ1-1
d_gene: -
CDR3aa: CASSTGQLGTEAFF

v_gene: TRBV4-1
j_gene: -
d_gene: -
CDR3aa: CASSQDVAGSSYEQYF

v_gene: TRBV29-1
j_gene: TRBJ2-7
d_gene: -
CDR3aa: CSVEGRAGYEQYF

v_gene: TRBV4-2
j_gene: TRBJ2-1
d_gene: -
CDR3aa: CASSQDITTVGQTNEQFF

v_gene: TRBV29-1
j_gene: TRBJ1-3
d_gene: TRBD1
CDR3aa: CSVEDPTGGFPGNTIYF

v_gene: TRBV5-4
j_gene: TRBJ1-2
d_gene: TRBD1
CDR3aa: CASSRDRVGGYTF

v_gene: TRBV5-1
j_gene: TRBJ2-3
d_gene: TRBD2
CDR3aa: CASSFGTGLAGTDTQYF

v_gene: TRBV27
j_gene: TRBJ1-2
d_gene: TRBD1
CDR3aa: CASSRQGNGYTF

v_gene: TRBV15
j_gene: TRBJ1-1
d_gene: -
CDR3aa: CATSRRVNTEAFF

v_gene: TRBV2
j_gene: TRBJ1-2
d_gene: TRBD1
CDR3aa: CASRDRARGGYTF

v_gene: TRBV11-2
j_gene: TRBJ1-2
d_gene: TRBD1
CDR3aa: CASSLEFGGQGADGYTF

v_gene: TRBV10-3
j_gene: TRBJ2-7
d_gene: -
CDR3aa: CAISGQGNEQYF

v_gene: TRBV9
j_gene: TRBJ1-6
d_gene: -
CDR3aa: CASTTSGPLHF

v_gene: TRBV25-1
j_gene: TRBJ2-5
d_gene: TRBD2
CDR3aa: CASSEVGGRETQYF

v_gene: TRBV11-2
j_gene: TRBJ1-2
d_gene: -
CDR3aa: CASSQDGQINYGYTF

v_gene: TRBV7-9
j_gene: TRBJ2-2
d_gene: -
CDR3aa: CASSLGGYTGELFF

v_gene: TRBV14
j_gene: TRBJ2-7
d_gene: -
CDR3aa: CASRGSLRNEQYF

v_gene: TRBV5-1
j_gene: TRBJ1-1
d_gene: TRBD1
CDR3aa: CASSLSGGGTEAFF

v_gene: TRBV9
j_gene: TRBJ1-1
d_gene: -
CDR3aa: CASSVEGRAMTEAFF

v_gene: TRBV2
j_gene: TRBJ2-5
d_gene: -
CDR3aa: CASSESSLETQYF

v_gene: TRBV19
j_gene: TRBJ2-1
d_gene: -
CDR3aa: CASSMWRGSFYNEQFF

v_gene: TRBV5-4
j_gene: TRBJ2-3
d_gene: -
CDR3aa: CASSWQGSDTQYF

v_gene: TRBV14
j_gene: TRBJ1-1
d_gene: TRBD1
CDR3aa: CASSQENLGQGQTEAFF

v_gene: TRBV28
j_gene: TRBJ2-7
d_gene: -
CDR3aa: CASSLGIFSSYEQYF

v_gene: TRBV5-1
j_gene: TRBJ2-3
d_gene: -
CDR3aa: CASTSSGQARDTQYF

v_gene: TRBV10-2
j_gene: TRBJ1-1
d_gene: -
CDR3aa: CASSESRGRLRNTEAFF

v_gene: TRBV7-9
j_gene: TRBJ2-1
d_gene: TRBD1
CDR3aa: CASSLPGQNYNEQFF

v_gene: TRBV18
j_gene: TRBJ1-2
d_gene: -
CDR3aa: CASSRARSGQENYGYTF

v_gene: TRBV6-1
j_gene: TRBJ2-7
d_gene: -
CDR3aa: CASSDLQEQYF

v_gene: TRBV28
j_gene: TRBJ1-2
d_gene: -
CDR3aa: CASSFLASSPDSLWGYTF

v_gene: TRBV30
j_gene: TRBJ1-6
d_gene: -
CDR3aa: CAWTPGPGSSPLHF

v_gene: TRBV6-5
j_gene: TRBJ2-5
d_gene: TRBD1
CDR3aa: CASRGTGSVGTQYF

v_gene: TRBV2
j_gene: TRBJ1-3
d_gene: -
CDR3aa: CASSEGGQLRSGNTIYF

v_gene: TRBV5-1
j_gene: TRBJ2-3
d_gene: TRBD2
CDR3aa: CASSLGGTSGLADTQYF

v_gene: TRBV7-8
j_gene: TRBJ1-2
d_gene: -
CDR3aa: CASRSKRGGGYTF

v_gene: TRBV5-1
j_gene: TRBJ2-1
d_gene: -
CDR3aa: CASSPQTGYNEQFF

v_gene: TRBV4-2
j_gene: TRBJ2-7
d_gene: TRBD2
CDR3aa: CASSQGLAGRVYEQYF

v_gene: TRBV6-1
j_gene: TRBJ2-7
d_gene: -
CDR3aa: CASSDHYEQYF

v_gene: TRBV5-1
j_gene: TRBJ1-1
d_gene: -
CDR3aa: CASSFNSGVLTEAFF

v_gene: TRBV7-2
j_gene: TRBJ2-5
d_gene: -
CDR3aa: CASSLMTGPWRVHETQYF

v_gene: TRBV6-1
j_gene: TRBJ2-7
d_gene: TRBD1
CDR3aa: CASRRQGSSHEQYF

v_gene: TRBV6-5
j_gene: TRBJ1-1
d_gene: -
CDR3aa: CASSYSVFARTEAFF

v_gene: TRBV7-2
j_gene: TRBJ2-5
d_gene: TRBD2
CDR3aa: CASSPPPGRASETQYF

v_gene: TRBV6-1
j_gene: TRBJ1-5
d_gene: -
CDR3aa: CASSARAPTGDQPQHF

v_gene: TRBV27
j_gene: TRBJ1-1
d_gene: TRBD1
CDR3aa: CASRGPPRGVLNTEAFF